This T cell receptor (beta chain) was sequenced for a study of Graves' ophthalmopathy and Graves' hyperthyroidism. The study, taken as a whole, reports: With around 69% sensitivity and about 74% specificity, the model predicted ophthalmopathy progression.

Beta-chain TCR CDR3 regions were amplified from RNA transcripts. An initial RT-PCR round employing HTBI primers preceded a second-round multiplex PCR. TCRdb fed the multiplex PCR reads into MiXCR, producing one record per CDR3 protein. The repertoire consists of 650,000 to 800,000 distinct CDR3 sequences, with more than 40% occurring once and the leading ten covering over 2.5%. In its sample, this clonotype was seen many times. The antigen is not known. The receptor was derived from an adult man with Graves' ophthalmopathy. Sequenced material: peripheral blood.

The CDR3 DNA is TGTGCCCGAAATAAGGAGCCGCATGGCTACACCTTC. Its protein is CARNKEPHGYTF. The J gene is TRBJ1-2, the V gene TRBV2; D gene ambiguous. Germline values: CDR1 SNHLY, CDR2 FYNNEI. The CDR3 runs to 12 residues. Trimming cost V 11 bases and J 6 bases, with 16 bases left between them.